This TCR beta chain was found in a study of cytomegalovirus exposure and HLA in healthy donors. A remark on this clone: Its target is unknown.

Study results and limitations: For most TCR sequences rarity was the rule, although some public TCRs occurred in many donors. Three CMV-associated chains were confirmed in vitro to be specific for CMV antigens. The investigators catalogued 150 to 200 TCR beta chains as cytomegalovirus-associated.

Some clones are missing from TCRdb's copy, which holds only in-frame ones; the method was immunoSEQ multiplex PCR. The table has 150,000 to 200,000 clones, 84% seen once. The CDR3 is made up of 14 amino acids. The germline CDR1 and CDR2 sequences are MDHEN and SYDVKM. The J segment lost 10 bases and the V segment lost 2 bases, leaving 7 bases of the junction unmatched. The donors formed part of the approximately 120-subject validation cohort, distinct from the roughly 700-subject first cohort. This clonotype was sampled from a young woman in good health and CMV-seropositive. The specimen sequenced was PBMCs. This chain joins TRBV28 and TRBJ2-1, with 8 bases aligning to TRBD1. CDR3 DNA sequence: TGTGCCAGCAGTTTAACAGGGGGAATAGGGGAGCAGTTCTTC. It translates to CASSLTGGIGEQFF. Combining the CDR3 with reference TRBV28 and TRBJ2-1 gives the whole variable domain DVKVTQSSRYLVKRTGEKVFLECVQDMDHENMFWYRQDPGLGLRLIYFSYDVKMKEKGDIPEGYSVSREKKERFSLILESASTNQTSMYLCASSLTGGIGEQFFGPGTRLTVL.